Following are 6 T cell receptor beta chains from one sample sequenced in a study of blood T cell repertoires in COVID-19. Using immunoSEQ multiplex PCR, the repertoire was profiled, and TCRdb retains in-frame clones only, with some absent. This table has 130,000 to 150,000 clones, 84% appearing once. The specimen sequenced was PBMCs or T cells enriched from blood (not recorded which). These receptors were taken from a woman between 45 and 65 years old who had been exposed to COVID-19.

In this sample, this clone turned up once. The CDR3 is CASSESKTGSSYNEQFF. In DNA, the CDR3 is TGCGCCAGCAGTGAGTCCAAAACGGGGAGCTCCTACAATGAGCAGTTCTTC. The chain uses TRBV10-1 and TRBJ2-1; weak D call: TRBD2 (5 bases). Germline V lookup: CDR1 WNHNN, CDR2 SYGVQD (reference sequence). The CDR3 is 17 residues long. Trimming left V 0 bases short and J 0 bases short, with 12 bases between.

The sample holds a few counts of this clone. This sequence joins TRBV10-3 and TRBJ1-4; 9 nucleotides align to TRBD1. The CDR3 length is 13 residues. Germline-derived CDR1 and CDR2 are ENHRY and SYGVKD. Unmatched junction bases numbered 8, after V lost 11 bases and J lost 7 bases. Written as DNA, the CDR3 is TGTGCCGTCGGGACAGGGAAGAGTGAAAAACTGTTTTTT. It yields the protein CAVGTGKSEKLFF.

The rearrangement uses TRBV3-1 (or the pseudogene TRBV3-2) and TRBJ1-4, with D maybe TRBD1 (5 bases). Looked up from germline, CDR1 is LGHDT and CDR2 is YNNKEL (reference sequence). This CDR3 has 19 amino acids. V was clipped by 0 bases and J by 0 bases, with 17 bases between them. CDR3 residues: CASSQDSGGRGATNEKLFF. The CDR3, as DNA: TGTGCCAGCAGCCAAGATTCGGGGGGACGGGGGGCAACTAATGAAAAACTGTTTTTT.

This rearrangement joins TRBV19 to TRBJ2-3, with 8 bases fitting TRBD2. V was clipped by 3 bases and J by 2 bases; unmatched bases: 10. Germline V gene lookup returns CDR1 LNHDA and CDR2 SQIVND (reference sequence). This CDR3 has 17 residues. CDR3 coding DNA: TGTGCCAGTAGTATTAAAGGTGCGGGAGGCTTCACAGATACGCAGTATTTT. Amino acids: CASSIKGAGGFTDTQYF. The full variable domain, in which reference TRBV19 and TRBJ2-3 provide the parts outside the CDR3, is DGGITQSPKYLFRKEGQNVTLSCEQNLNHDAMYWYRQDPGQGLRLIYYSQIVNDFQKGDIAEGYSVSREKKESFPLTVTSAQKNPTAFYLCASSIKGAGGFTDTQYFGPGTRLTVL.

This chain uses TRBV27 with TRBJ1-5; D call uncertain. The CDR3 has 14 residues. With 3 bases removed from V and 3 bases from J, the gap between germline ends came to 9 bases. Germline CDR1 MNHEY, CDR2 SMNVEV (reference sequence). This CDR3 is CASSFARINQPQHF. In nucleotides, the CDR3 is TGTGCCAGCAGTTTTGCCAGGATCAATCAGCCCCAGCATTTT.

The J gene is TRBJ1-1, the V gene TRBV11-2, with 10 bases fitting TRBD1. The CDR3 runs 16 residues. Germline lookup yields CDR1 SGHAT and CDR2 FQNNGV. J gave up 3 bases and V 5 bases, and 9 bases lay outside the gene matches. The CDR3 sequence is CASSAPGTGADTEAFF. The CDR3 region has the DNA TGTGCCAGCAGCGCCCCCGGGACAGGGGCGGACACTGAAGCTTTCTTT.